A single sample is the source of the 17 T cell receptor beta chains below, sequenced in a study of cytomegalovirus exposure and HLA in healthy donors. PCR involved 60 Vbeta and 13 Jbeta primers. Repertoires were generated with immunoSEQ multiplex PCR, while TCRdb's copy carries only in-frame clones and drops some. The table has some 160,000 clones, less than 90% seen once. Sequenced material: PBMCs. These receptors all stem from a boy aged 2 to 10 in good health and CMV-seronegative.

CDR3 amino acids: CASSYAREFAYNEQFF. The CDR3, as DNA: TGTGCCAGCAGTTACGCCAGGGAATTCGCCTACAATGAGCAGTTCTTC. V gene TRBV6-5 combines with J gene TRBJ2-1, with D perhaps matching TRBD1 (5 bases). CDR1 and CDR2 from the germline V gene are MNHEY and SVGAGI. CDR3 length equals 16 residues. Trimming stripped 2 bases from V and 2 bases from J, with 13 bases between.

This chain joins TRBV14 and TRBJ2-7; D is possibly TRBD2 (5 bases). CDR1 is SGHDN and CDR2 is FVKESK in the germline V gene. Trimming took off 3 bases at V and 2 bases at J, with 14 bases between the two ends. The CDR3 totals 15 residues. CDR3 in amino acids: CASSHFGRVTYEQYF. The DNA of the CDR3 is TGTGCCAGCAGCCATTTCGGGCGGGTCACCTACGAGCAGTACTTC. Together with reference TRBV14 and TRBJ2-7, the CDR3 gives the full variable domain: EAGVTQFPSHSVIEKGQTVTLRCDPISGHDNLYWYRRVMGKEIKFLLHFVKESKQDESGMPNNRFLAERTGGTYSTLKVQPAELEDSGVYFCASSHFGRVTYEQYFGPGTRLTVT.

The chain employs TRBV14 and TRBJ1-4, with a weak D call TRBD1 (5 bases). CDR3 size: 17 residues. V was shortened by 0 bases and J by 8 bases, with 19 bases between the two germline ends. Germline CDR1 and CDR2: SGHDN and FVKESK. CDR3 protein: CASSQEGTIRIREKLFF. The CDR3 region has the DNA TGTGCCAGCAGCCAAGAAGGGACTATACGGATCCGGGAAAAACTGTTTTTT.

The chain has TRBV5-5 and TRBJ2-4, with TRBD2 matching 7 bases. Germline-derived CDR1 and CDR2 are SGHKS and YYEKEE (reference sequence). The J segment lost 0 bases and the V segment lost 3 bases, leaving 15 bases of the junction unmatched. The CDR3 has 19 amino acids. The CDR3 is CASSSLLGARGGAKNIQYF. The CDR3, as DNA: TGTGCCAGCAGCTCACTACTTGGGGCTCGCGGGGGAGCCAAAAACATTCAGTACTTC. Combining the CDR3 with reference TRBV5-5 and TRBJ2-4 gives the whole variable domain DAGVTQSPTHLIKTRGQQVTLRCSPISGHKSVSWYQQVLGQGPQFIFQYYEKEERGRGNFPDRFSARQFPNYSSELNVNALLLGDSALYLCASSSLLGARGGAKNIQYFGAGTRLSVL.

The rearrangement joins TRBV6-6 to TRBJ2-2; D ambiguous. CDR1 is MNHNY, CDR2 SVGAGI, per germline (reference sequence). The CDR3 extends over 13 amino acids. Trimming pared 7 bases from V and 0 bases from J, leaving 6 bases between. The DNA for the CDR3 is TGTGCCAGCATTCGGGCGAACACCGGGGAGCTGTTTTTT. It encodes CASIRANTGELFF.

In this sample, this clone turned up once. This chain connects TRBV7-9 to TRBJ1-1; D is perhaps TRBD1 (5 bases). With 1 base removed from V and 4 bases from J, the gap between germline ends came to 13 bases. The CDR3 spans 15 residues. Germline CDR1 is SEHNR and CDR2 is FQNEAQ (reference sequence). CDR3 residues: CASSLDGASGTEAFF. CDR3 nucleotide sequence: TGTGCCAGCAGCTTAGATGGGGCGTCGGGCACTGAAGCTTTCTTT.

The rearrangement links TRBV5-5 to TRBJ2-3, with D uncertain. The germline CDR1 and CDR2 sequences are SGHKS and YYEKEE (reference sequence). The CDR3 is 12 residues long. V was pared by 4 bases and J by 4 bases, with 7 bases between. CDR3 DNA: TGTGCCAGCAGCGCGGTTGCAGATACGCAGTATTTT. Protein product: CASSAVADTQYF.

V and J are TRBV7-2 and TRBJ2-5; 10 bases are shared with TRBD2. The CDR3 covers 16 residues. After removal of 3 bases from V and 5 bases from J, the junction contained 9 bases not matched to a gene. Per germline, CDR1 SGHTA and CDR2 FQGNSA. The DNA of the CDR3 is TGTGCCAGCAGCTTTGGGAGCGGGGGGGCTTGGGAGACCCAGTACTTC. Protein: CASSFGSGGAWETQYF.

V usage is TRBV15 and J usage is TRBJ2-2; 7 nucleotides match TRBD2. The germline CDR1 and CDR2 sequences are LNHNV and YYDKDF (reference sequence). This CDR3 is 14 amino acids long. J was trimmed by 8 bases and V by 0 bases; bases with no gene match: 3. The CDR3 sequence is CATSRDREGGELFF. CDR3 in DNA: TGTGCCACCAGCAGAGACAGGGAGGGTGGGGAGCTGTTTTTT.

This clone was counted between two and nine times. Here the CDR3 DNA reads TGTGCCAGCCTATCGGGACATAATACCTACAATGAGCAGTTCTTC. This codes for CASLSGHNTYNEQFF. V gene TRBV10-3 combines with J gene TRBJ2-1; tentatively, D is TRBD1 (6 bases). The germline CDR1 and CDR2 sequences are ENHRY and SYGVKD. Deletions cut 10 bases from V and 2 bases from J, with 18 bases between. The CDR3 loop spans 15 amino acids.

The J gene is TRBJ1-2, the V gene TRBV19; D remains unclear. CDR1 and CDR2 (germline): LNHDA, SQIVND (reference sequence). The germline V and J ends were trimmed by 5 bases and 6 bases, with 13 bases remaining between them. This CDR3 comprises 13 residues. CDR3 region: CASSYGSHDGYTF. CDR3 DNA: TGTGCCAGTAGTTACGGGTCCCACGATGGCTACACCTTC.

This chain connects TRBV27 to TRBJ2-3, with 8 bases lining up with TRBD2. CDR1 MNHEY and CDR2 SMNVEV come from the germline V gene (reference sequence). This CDR3 contains 14 residues. The V gene end was trimmed by 2 bases and the J gene end by 5 bases; junction bases not matched to a gene: 3. The CDR3 nucleotides are TGTGCCAGCAGTTTACGGGGGGGGAGAGATACGCAGTATTTT. Translation: CASSLRGGRDTQYF.

The chain couples TRBV2 to TRBJ1-5, with TRBD1 matching over 8 bases. This CDR3 contains 14 residues. V shed 6 bases and J 3 bases; nucleotides not matched to a gene: 4. Germline loops: CDR1 SNHLY, CDR2 FYNNEI. CDR3 loop: CASSGDRHNQPQHF. CDR3 in DNA: TGTGCCAGCAGCGGGGACAGGCACAATCAGCCCCAGCATTTT.

The CDR3 here is CAISGTGVDTQYF. DNA for the CDR3: TGTGCCATCAGTGGGACGGGGGTAGATACGCAGTATTTT. The chain recombines TRBV10-3 with TRBJ2-3; D possibly corresponds to TRBD2 (6 bases). The CDR3 covers 13 residues. Trimming took off 4 bases at V and 5 bases at J, with 10 bases between the two ends. The V gene's germline CDR1 is ENHRY and CDR2 SYGVKD.

The chain recombines TRBV2 with TRBJ1-5, with D uncertain. Germline CDR1 is SNHLY and CDR2 is FYNNEI. This CDR3 comprises 16 residues. Trimming took 3 bases from V and 4 from J, leaving 16 bases between them. CDR3 sequence (DNA): TGTGCCAGCAGTGAGCTTCGGGTCGCCGCGAATCAGCCCCAGCATTTT. This encodes CASSELRVAANQPQHF.

This chain connects TRBV5-1 to TRBJ2-1; 12 positions agree with TRBD2. The J segment lost 2 bases and the V segment lost 4 bases, leaving 7 bases of the junction unmatched. Looked up from germline, CDR1 is SGHRS and CDR2 is YFSETQ. There are 17 residues in the CDR3. The CDR3 protein is CASSLTSGGYTYNEQFF. The CDR3 bases are TGCGCCAGCAGCCTTACTAGCGGGGGGTACACCTACAATGAGCAGTTCTTC.

The chain carries TRBV27 and TRBJ1-1; 8 bases match TRBD1. CDR1 is MNHEY, CDR2 SMNVEV, per germline (reference sequence). V shed 6 bases, J shed 7 bases, and the junction held 16 bases outside the gene matches. The length of the CDR3 is 16 residues. The CDR3 reads CASRRGVRTGRFEAFF. The DNA of the CDR3 is TGTGCCAGCAGAAGGGGCGTTCGGACAGGGAGGTTTGAAGCTTTCTTT.